The rows below give T cell receptor beta chains drawn from one sample of a study of OX40 agonist ivuxolimab in advanced cancers. Sequencing used immunoSEQ multiplex PCR; TCRdb keeps in-frame clones, though not all of them. The repertoire holds 100,000 to 150,000 clones, 92% seen once, with roughly 0.8% in the top ten. The sequences come from CD4+ or CD8+ T cells sorted from blood, collected in a trial of the OX40 agonist ivuxolimab. These receptors came from an adult with an advanced solid tumor such as melanoma, head and neck, liver or kidney cancer. Each CDR3 is given with its conserved first and last residue. Fields, in order: D gene, V gene, clone size, J gene, CDR3 protein, CDR3 DNA. The D gene is left open where the match is weak. Expanded clones get a size class; other rows say once, few or many, or leave the size out.

D gene: TRBD1
V gene: TRBV5-6
clone size: NA
J gene: TRBJ2-1
CDR3 protein: CASGKRDRGQFF
CDR3 DNA: TGTGCCAGCGGCAAACGGGACAGAGGGCAGTTCTTC

D gene: NA
V gene: TRBV18
clone size: NA
J gene: TRBJ1-4
CDR3 protein: CASSPWGADEKLFF
CDR3 DNA: TGTGCCAGCTCACCGTGGGGGGCAGATGAAAAACTGTTTTTT

D gene: NA
V gene: TRBV18
clone size: NA
J gene: TRBJ1-5
CDR3 protein: CASSRDASNQPQHF
CDR3 DNA: TGTGCCAGCTCGCGGGACGCCTCGAATCAGCCCCAGCATTTT

D gene: NA
V gene: TRBV11-3
clone size: NA
J gene: TRBJ1-2
CDR3 protein: CASSPDSDGYTF
CDR3 DNA: TGTGCCAGCAGCCCCGACAGTGATGGCTACACCTTC

D gene: NA
V gene: TRBV19
clone size: NA
J gene: TRBJ1-6
CDR3 protein: CASRQRTYNSPLHF
CDR3 DNA: TGTGCCAGTAGACAGAGAACCTATAATTCACCCCTCCACTTT

D gene: TRBD2
V gene: TRBV13
clone size: NA
J gene: TRBJ2-3
CDR3 protein: CASSYWTSGSLTDTQYF
CDR3 DNA: TGTGCCAGCAGCTACTGGACTAGCGGGAGTCTCACAGATACGCAGTATTTT

D gene: TRBD1
V gene: TRBV5-1
clone size: NA
J gene: TRBJ2-2
CDR3 protein: CASSHDRGLNTGELFF
CDR3 DNA: TGCGCCAGCAGCCATGACAGGGGGCTGAACACCGGGGAGCTGTTTTTT

D gene: NA
V gene: TRBV25-1
clone size: NA
J gene: TRBJ2-7
CDR3 protein: CASSDGLSSARGVSEQYF
CDR3 DNA: TGTGCCAGCAGTGATGGCTTAAGCTCTGCTAGGGGTGTAAGCGAGCAGTACTTC

D gene: NA
V gene: TRBV25-1
clone size: NA
J gene: TRBJ2-3
CDR3 protein: CASSEPASTDTQYF
CDR3 DNA: TGTGCCAGCAGTGAGCCTGCTAGCACAGATACGCAGTATTTT

D gene: TRBD2
V gene: TRBV28
clone size: NA
J gene: TRBJ2-7
CDR3 protein: CASSPGVAGGLEQYF
CDR3 DNA: TGTGCCAGCAGCCCTGGGGTAGCGGGAGGGCTCGAGCAGTACTTC

D gene: NA
V gene: TRBV11-1
clone size: NA
J gene: TRBJ1-2
CDR3 protein: CASSLAGGYGYTF
CDR3 DNA: TGTGCCAGCAGCTTAGCTGGGGGCTATGGCTACACCTTC

D gene: NA
V gene: TRBV19
clone size: NA
J gene: TRBJ2-1
CDR3 protein: CASSLETSYNEQFF
CDR3 DNA: TGTGCCAGTAGTTTAGAAACCTCCTACAATGAGCAGTTCTTC

D gene: TRBD1
V gene: TRBV5-1
clone size: NA
J gene: TRBJ1-5
CDR3 protein: CASSPTGEYQPQHF
CDR3 DNA: TGCGCCAGCAGCCCGACAGGGGAGTACCAGCCCCAGCATTTT

D gene: NA
V gene: TRBV28
clone size: NA
J gene: TRBJ2-7
CDR3 protein: CASSSGQGLPYEQYF
CDR3 DNA: TGTGCCAGCAGTTCGGGGCAGGGGCTCCCCTACGAGCAGTACTTC

D gene: NA
V gene: TRBV6-5
clone size: NA
J gene: TRBJ2-5
CDR3 protein: CASSYSLREGTQYF
CDR3 DNA: TGTGCCAGCAGTTACTCCCTGCGGGAAGGGACCCAGTACTTC

D gene: TRBD1
V gene: TRBV7-8
clone size: NA
J gene: TRBJ1-5
CDR3 protein: CASSPLQGILHQPQHF
CDR3 DNA: TGTGCCAGCAGCCCGCTACAGGGGATATTGCATCAGCCCCAGCATTTT

D gene: NA
V gene: TRBV28
clone size: NA
J gene: TRBJ2-3
CDR3 protein: CASSTQQGSDTQYF
CDR3 DNA: TGTGCCAGCAGCACCCAACAGGGCTCAGATACGCAGTATTTT

D gene: NA
V gene: TRBV27
clone size: once
J gene: TRBJ2-2
CDR3 protein: CASSSWSSNTGELFF
CDR3 DNA: TGTGCCAGCAGTTCATGGTCTTCGAACACCGGGGAGCTGTTTTTT

D gene: TRBD1
V gene: TRBV11-2
clone size: NA
J gene: TRBJ1-1
CDR3 protein: CASSLTGVRFANTEAFF
CDR3 DNA: TGTGCCAGCAGCTTAACAGGGGTCCGATTTGCGAACACTGAAGCTTTCTTT

D gene: TRBD2
V gene: TRBV28
clone size: NA
J gene: TRBJ2-7
CDR3 protein: CASSLDPLAGDYEQYF
CDR3 DNA: TGTGCCAGCAGCTTAGATCCTCTAGCGGGAGACTACGAGCAGTACTTC

D gene: TRBD2
V gene: TRBV7-3
clone size: NA
J gene: TRBJ2-3
CDR3 protein: CASSSIAVAGDTQYF
CDR3 DNA: TGTGCCAGCAGCTCAATAGCGGTAGCGGGGGATACGCAGTATTTT

D gene: NA
V gene: TRBV4-2
clone size: NA
J gene: TRBJ1-1
CDR3 protein: CASSLTPFGGSHTEAFF
CDR3 DNA: TGTGCCAGCAGCCTAACTCCCTTCGGAGGGAGTCACACTGAAGCTTTCTTT

D gene: NA
V gene: TRBV7-2
clone size: NA
J gene: TRBJ2-1
CDR3 protein: CARGSYNEQFF
CDR3 DNA: TGTGCCAGAGGGAGCTACAATGAGCAGTTCTTC

D gene: TRBD2
V gene: TRBV6-5
clone size: once
J gene: TRBJ2-3
CDR3 protein: CASSIAGVGTDTQYF
CDR3 DNA: TGTGCCAGCAGCATAGCGGGAGTCGGAACAGATACGCAGTATTTT

D gene: NA
V gene: TRBV5-1
clone size: NA
J gene: TRBJ2-3
CDR3 protein: CASSLWASLRQAGGKDTDTQYF
CDR3 DNA: TGCGCCAGCAGCTTGTGGGCGTCGCTCAGACAGGCAGGCGGCAAAGACACAGATACGCAGTATTTT

D gene: TRBD2
V gene: TRBV5-6
clone size: once
J gene: TRBJ2-1
CDR3 protein: CASMGLANYNEQFF
CDR3 DNA: TGTGCCAGCATGGGACTAGCGAACTACAATGAGCAGTTCTTC

D gene: TRBD1
V gene: TRBV7-2
clone size: NA
J gene: TRBJ1-1
CDR3 protein: CASSPWTGAYMNTEAFF
CDR3 DNA: TGTGCCAGCAGCCCCTGGACAGGGGCTTACATGAACACTGAAGCTTTCTTT

D gene: TRBD2
V gene: TRBV7-2
clone size: NA
J gene: TRBJ2-1
CDR3 protein: CASSLDGTSGVREQFF
CDR3 DNA: TGTGCCAGCAGCTTAGACGGGACTAGCGGCGTTAGGGAGCAGTTCTTC

D gene: NA
V gene: TRBV7-9
clone size: NA
J gene: TRBJ1-5
CDR3 protein: CASSLGGFDQPQHF
CDR3 DNA: TGTGCCAGCAGCTTAGGTGGGTTCGATCAGCCCCAGCATTTT

D gene: NA
V gene: TRBV28
clone size: NA
J gene: TRBJ2-2
CDR3 protein: CASSSQNTGELFF
CDR3 DNA: TGTGCCAGCAGTTCACAGAACACCGGGGAGCTGTTTTTT

D gene: TRBD1
V gene: TRBV5-1
clone size: NA
J gene: TRBJ1-4
CDR3 protein: CASSLRGQGNEKLFF
CDR3 DNA: TGCGCCAGCAGCTTGAGGGGACAGGGGAATGAAAAACTGTTTTTT

D gene: TRBD1
V gene: TRBV7-2
clone size: NA
J gene: TRBJ1-2
CDR3 protein: CASSLGTGGWGYTF
CDR3 DNA: TGTGCCAGCAGCTTAGGGACAGGGGGCTGGGGCTACACCTTC

D gene: NA
V gene: TRBV29-1
clone size: NA
J gene: TRBJ2-7
CDR3 protein: CSVELEQYEQYF
CDR3 DNA: TGCAGCGTTGAATTAGAACAATACGAGCAGTACTTC

D gene: NA
V gene: TRBV7-2
clone size: NA
J gene: TRBJ2-7
CDR3 protein: CASSLSRGTYEQYF
CDR3 DNA: TGTGCCAGCAGCCTTAGTCGCGGGACCTACGAGCAGTACTTC

D gene: NA
V gene: TRBV5-6
clone size: NA
J gene: TRBJ2-1
CDR3 protein: CASSSTALTYNEQFF
CDR3 DNA: TGTGCCAGCAGCTCAACAGCATTGACCTACAATGAGCAGTTCTTC

D gene: NA
V gene: TRBV7-3
clone size: NA
J gene: TRBJ1-1
CDR3 protein: CASSPGGAGNTEAFF
CDR3 DNA: TGTGCCAGCAGCCCCGGAGGGGCGGGGAACACTGAAGCTTTCTTT

D gene: TRBD2
V gene: TRBV5-6
clone size: NA
J gene: TRBJ2-7
CDR3 protein: CASSWNAAGVIHEQYF
CDR3 DNA: TGTGCCAGCAGCTGGAATGCGGCGGGAGTAATCCACGAGCAGTACTTC

D gene: TRBD2
V gene: TRBV6-5
clone size: NA
J gene: TRBJ2-7
CDR3 protein: CASSYSIAGGSYEQYF
CDR3 DNA: TGTGCCAGCAGTTACTCGATAGCGGGAGGCTCCTACGAGCAGTACTTC

D gene: TRBD1
V gene: TRBV6-5
clone size: NA
J gene: TRBJ2-7
CDR3 protein: CASSSRGTGGYEQYF
CDR3 DNA: TGTGCCAGCAGTTCTAGGGGGACAGGGGGCTACGAGCAGTACTTC

D gene: TRBD2
V gene: TRBV6-1
clone size: NA
J gene: TRBJ2-7
CDR3 protein: CAGHYNSGSAYEQYF
CDR3 DNA: TGTGCCGGACATTACAATAGCGGGTCCGCCTACGAGCAGTACTTC

D gene: TRBD1
V gene: TRBV28
clone size: NA
J gene: TRBJ2-5
CDR3 protein: CASSGTGQGGETQYF
CDR3 DNA: TGTGCCAGCAGTGGAACGGGACAGGGGGGGGAGACCCAGTACTTC

D gene: TRBD1
V gene: TRBV18
clone size: NA
J gene: TRBJ2-7
CDR3 protein: CASSPGQGRHEQYF
CDR3 DNA: TGTGCCAGCTCACCGGGACAGGGTCGACACGAGCAGTACTTC

D gene: NA
V gene: TRBV9
clone size: NA
J gene: TRBJ2-3
CDR3 protein: CASSELDRPEDTQYF
CDR3 DNA: TGTGCCAGCAGCGAACTCGACAGGCCGGAGGATACGCAGTATTTT

D gene: NA
V gene: TRBV6-5
clone size: NA
J gene: TRBJ1-1
CDR3 protein: CASTRGGTNTEAFF
CDR3 DNA: TGTGCCAGCACCAGAGGAGGGACGAACACTGAAGCTTTCTTT

D gene: NA
V gene: TRBV9
clone size: NA
J gene: TRBJ1-4
CDR3 protein: CASSFRSSRNEKLFF
CDR3 DNA: TGTGCCAGCAGCTTTCGGTCCAGCCGAAATGAAAAACTGTTTTTT

D gene: TRBD1
V gene: TRBV6-4
clone size: NA
J gene: TRBJ1-5
CDR3 protein: CASSEQGGNQPQHF
CDR3 DNA: TGTGCCAGCAGCGAACAGGGGGGGAATCAGCCCCAGCATTTT

D gene: TRBD1
V gene: TRBV27
clone size: NA
J gene: TRBJ2-3
CDR3 protein: CASSLLGQGDADTQYF
CDR3 DNA: TGTGCCAGCAGTTTGTTGGGACAGGGCGACGCAGATACGCAGTATTTT

D gene: NA
V gene: TRBV9
clone size: NA
J gene: TRBJ1-1
CDR3 protein: CASSGDPDRMNTEAFF
CDR3 DNA: TGTGCCAGCAGTGGAGACCCGGACAGAATGAACACTGAAGCTTTCTTT

D gene: NA
V gene: TRBV18
clone size: NA
J gene: TRBJ2-1
CDR3 protein: CASSLRGEEQFF
CDR3 DNA: TGTGCCAGCTCACTGAGGGGAGAAGAGCAGTTCTTC

D gene: NA
V gene: TRBV6-6
clone size: NA
J gene: TRBJ2-1
CDR3 protein: CASSFQTGTHYNEQFF
CDR3 DNA: TGTGCCAGCAGTTTCCAGACCGGGACACACTACAATGAGCAGTTCTTC

D gene: NA
V gene: TRBV6-5
clone size: NA
J gene: TRBJ1-1
CDR3 protein: CASSYGRNTEAFF
CDR3 DNA: TGTGCCAGCAGTTACGGACGGAACACTGAAGCTTTCTTT

D gene: NA
V gene: TRBV6-1
clone size: once
J gene: TRBJ2-5
CDR3 protein: CASGEEAQYF
CDR3 DNA: TGTGCCAGCGGAGAAGAGGCCCAGTACTTC

D gene: TRBD2
V gene: TRBV5-1
clone size: few
J gene: TRBJ2-1
CDR3 protein: CASSRGLAVNNEQFF
CDR3 DNA: TGCGCCAGCAGCCGTGGACTAGCGGTTAACAATGAGCAGTTCTTC

D gene: NA
V gene: TRBV19
clone size: NA
J gene: TRBJ2-5
CDR3 protein: CASSSQGRGYQETQYF
CDR3 DNA: TGTGCCAGTAGCTCGCAGGGGAGGGGGTACCAAGAGACCCAGTACTTC

D gene: NA
V gene: TRBV15
clone size: NA
J gene: TRBJ1-3
CDR3 protein: CATSRASSGNTIYF
CDR3 DNA: TGTGCCACCAGCAGAGCCAGCTCTGGAAACACCATATATTTT